This entry is about one TCR beta chain. The data belong to a study of blood T cell repertoires in COVID-19. Turning to the study itself: Either two negative PCRs, clearance, or symptom resolution qualified Cohort 3 donors as recovered. Both acute and convalescent COVID-19 samples were obtained from the United States, Italy and Spain. T cells, B-cell-depleted T cells, or PBMCs supplied cDNA or gDNA.

Germline CDR1 is SGHNT and CDR2 is YENEEA. Losses at the gene ends were 4 bases for V and 5 bases for J; bases not matched to a gene: 6. The CDR3 is made up of 14 amino acids. In the original analysis: Amplification of reference gene primers was used by the study to estimate nucleated cell counts. This table comes from immunoSEQ multiplex PCR, and its TCRdb copy is limited to in-frame clones, with some not included. V and J calls and clone size are given by that table; D and trimming were obtained from the DNA. The sample includes approximately 140,000 clones, 84% of them seen just once. V and J are TRBV11-3 and TRBJ2-3; 7 bases are a match to TRBD1. The TCR sequence derives from a man aged 50 to 60 in a cohort exposed to, infected with or recovered from COVID-19 (not recorded which). Sequences were obtained from PBMCs or T cells enriched from blood (not recorded which). CDR3 nucleotides: TGTGCCAGCAGCTCTCGGACAGGTCAAGATACGCAGTATTTT. This translates into CASSSRTGQDTQYF.